Included here is one TCR beta chain sequence, with context. Per the original data handling: Cell counts per sample came from amplifying reference gene primers. Repertoires were generated with immunoSEQ multiplex PCR, while TCRdb's copy carries only in-frame clones and drops some. V and J calls plus clone size are reproduced from that table; the DNA served to infer D and trimming. The table has some 95,000 clones, approximately 80% seen once. These data are taken from a study of blood T cell repertoires in COVID-19. On the study more broadly: Samples came from the United States, Italy and Spain, spanning acute and convalescent COVID-19. Sample material is recorded as cDNA or gDNA derived from T cells, B-cell-depleted T cells, or PBMCs.

The germline V gene has CDR1 SGDLS and CDR2 YYNGEE. CDR3 length: 13 residues. V was shortened by 6 bases and J by 7 bases, with 16 bases between the two germline ends. The sample was peripheral blood. This clonotype originated in a man aged 65-85 years with acute or convalescent COVID-19. V and J are TRBV9 and TRBJ1-2; the D gene is possibly TRBD1 (5 bases). In DNA, the CDR3 is TGTGCCAGCAATAGTGGGGGGTTGAGTGGCTACACCTTC. Encoded protein: CASNSGGLSGYTF.